These T cell receptor beta chains were read from a single sample in a study of T cell responses to AZD1222 COVID-19 vaccine. The protocol was immunoSEQ multiplex PCR, while the TCRdb copy is restricted to in-frame clones and leaves out a portion. The data hold 150,000 to 170,000 clones, with 90% observed a single time. The sequencing used peripheral blood, collected on day 0 of AZD1222 vaccination. Every receptor here comes from an adult in good health. The CDR3 runs from the conserved cysteine through the conserved F or W. Fields, in order: D gene, clone size, V gene, CDR3 length, J gene, CDR3 protein, CDR3 DNA. A D gene is named only where the DNA matches it firmly. Clone size is not always given. Where it is, it says once, few, many or a class for expanded clones.

d_gene: TRBD1; abundance: -; v_gene: TRBV7-6; len: 16; j_gene: TRBJ1-3; CDR3aa: CASSLAGQGAKNTIYF; CDR3nt: TGTGCCAGCAGCTTAGCGGGACAGGGGGCTAAGAACACCATATATTTT
d_gene: -; abundance: once; v_gene: TRBV27; len: 14; j_gene: TRBJ1-2; CDR3aa: CASSSRQRAYGYTF; CDR3nt: TGTGCCAGCAGTTCCAGACAAAGAGCCTATGGCTACACCTTC
d_gene: TRBD2; abundance: once; v_gene: TRBV19; len: 15; j_gene: TRBJ2-1; CDR3aa: CASSPRGGLYNEQFF; CDR3nt: TGTGCCAGTAGTCCCCGGGGGGGACTTTACAATGAGCAGTTCTTC
d_gene: -; abundance: -; v_gene: TRBV4-1; len: 16; j_gene: TRBJ2-5; CDR3aa: CASSPLIITYQETQYF; CDR3nt: TGCGCCAGCAGCCCATTGATAATTACGTACCAAGAGACCCAGTACTTC
d_gene: -; abundance: -; v_gene: TRBV25-1; len: 11; j_gene: TRBJ1-4; CDR3aa: CASSEAEKLFF; CDR3nt: TGTGCCAGCAGTGAGGCTGAAAAACTGTTTTTT
d_gene: TRBD1; abundance: -; v_gene: TRBV5-1; len: 14; j_gene: TRBJ1-5; CDR3aa: CASSSGVGGQPQHF; CDR3nt: TGCGCCAGCAGCTCGGGAGTAGGGGGCCAGCCCCAGCATTTT
d_gene: TRBD1; abundance: -; v_gene: TRBV18; len: 19; j_gene: TRBJ1-6; CDR3aa: CASSPFGTGVSSYNSPLHF; CDR3nt: TGTGCCAGCTCACCATTCGGGACAGGCGTAAGCTCCTATAATTCACCCCTCCACTTT
d_gene: TRBD2; abundance: -; v_gene: TRBV7-2; len: 14; j_gene: TRBJ2-5; CDR3aa: CASSPGGGQETQYF; CDR3nt: TGTGCCAGCAGCCCCGGCGGGGGCCAAGAGACCCAGTACTTC
d_gene: TRBD2; abundance: -; v_gene: TRBV7-9; len: 19; j_gene: TRBJ2-7; CDR3aa: CASRRTSGRAEGSSYEQYF; CDR3nt: TGTGCCAGCAGGAGAACTAGCGGGAGGGCCGAAGGGAGCTCCTACGAGCAGTACTTC
d_gene: -; abundance: -; v_gene: TRBV4-1; len: 11; j_gene: TRBJ1-2; CDR3aa: CASSQDGIYTF; CDR3nt: TGCGCCAGCAGCCAAGATGGAATCTACACCTTC
d_gene: TRBD2; abundance: -; v_gene: TRBV19; len: 13; j_gene: TRBJ2-1; CDR3aa: CASKMRGDNEQFF; CDR3nt: TGTGCCAGTAAGATGCGGGGGGACAATGAGCAGTTCTTC
d_gene: -; abundance: -; v_gene: TRBV29-1; len: 11; j_gene: TRBJ2-5; CDR3aa: CSGRLQETQYF; CDR3nt: TGCAGCGGACGGCTCCAAGAGACCCAGTACTTC
d_gene: -; abundance: -; v_gene: TRBV19; len: 17; j_gene: TRBJ2-7; CDR3aa: CASSSRTSGTSNYEQYF; CDR3nt: TGTGCCAGTAGTAGCCGCACATCCGGGACTTCAAACTACGAGCAGTACTTC
d_gene: -; abundance: once; v_gene: TRBV7-9; len: 12; j_gene: TRBJ1-5; CDR3aa: CASSPSNQPQHF; CDR3nt: TGTGCCAGCAGCCCCAGCAATCAGCCCCAGCATTTT
d_gene: -; abundance: -; v_gene: TRBV7-3; len: 15; j_gene: TRBJ1-1; CDR3aa: CASSLSAPLNTEAFF; CDR3nt: TGTGCCAGCAGCCTAAGTGCTCCGCTGAACACTGAAGCTTTCTTT
d_gene: -; abundance: -; v_gene: TRBV7-8; len: 12; j_gene: TRBJ1-6; CDR3aa: CASSLWGSPLHF; CDR3nt: TGTGCCAGCAGCCTCTGGGGGTCACCCCTCCACTTT
d_gene: -; abundance: -; v_gene: TRBV7-2; len: 14; j_gene: TRBJ1-5; CDR3aa: CASSLDTGGQPQHF; CDR3nt: TGTGCCAGCAGCTTGGACACAGGAGGGCAGCCCCAGCATTTT
d_gene: -; abundance: -; v_gene: TRBV6-6; len: 11; j_gene: TRBJ2-7; CDR3aa: CASSYGLLQYF; CDR3nt: TGTGCCAGCAGTTATGGACTTTTGCAGTACTTC
d_gene: -; abundance: -; v_gene: TRBV18; len: 14; j_gene: TRBJ1-1; CDR3aa: CASSPIEMNTEAFF; CDR3nt: TGTGCCAGCTCACCAATAGAGATGAACACTGAAGCTTTCTTT
d_gene: TRBD1; abundance: once; v_gene: TRBV18; len: 15; j_gene: TRBJ2-5; CDR3aa: CASSPSNRGQETQYF; CDR3nt: TGTGCCAGCTCACCGAGTAACAGGGGGCAAGAGACCCAGTACTTC
d_gene: -; abundance: -; v_gene: TRBV7-8; len: 19; j_gene: TRBJ2-3; CDR3aa: CASSLTGGGRGSTADTQYF; CDR3nt: TGTGCCAGCAGCTTAACGGGTGGGGGGAGAGGGAGCACGGCAGATACGCAGTATTTT
d_gene: TRBD1; abundance: -; v_gene: TRBV2; len: 14; j_gene: TRBJ1-5; CDR3aa: CASAGTGGNQPQHF; CDR3nt: TGTGCCAGCGCCGGGACAGGGGGCAATCAGCCCCAGCATTTT
d_gene: -; abundance: -; v_gene: TRBV14; len: 15; j_gene: TRBJ2-3; CDR3aa: CASSDWRASTDTQYF; CDR3nt: TGTGCCAGCAGTGACTGGCGGGCGAGCACAGATACGCAGTATTTT
d_gene: -; abundance: -; v_gene: TRBV4-1; len: 16; j_gene: TRBJ1-4; CDR3aa: CASSQGWGLANEKLFF; CDR3nt: TGCGCCAGCAGCCAAGGGTGGGGTTTGGCAAATGAAAAACTGTTTTTT
d_gene: -; abundance: -; v_gene: TRBV21-1; len: 16; j_gene: TRBJ1-6; CDR3aa: CASSKGPSSYNSPLHF; CDR3nt: TGTGCCAGCAGCAAAGGGCCCAGCTCCTATAATTCACCCCTCCACTTT
d_gene: TRBD1; abundance: -; v_gene: TRBV14; len: 19; j_gene: TRBJ2-1; CDR3aa: CASSQDRDRGYPSYNEQFF; CDR3nt: TGTGCCAGCAGCCAAGATCGGGACAGGGGGTACCCCTCCTACAATGAGCAGTTCTTC
d_gene: -; abundance: once; v_gene: TRBV2; len: 16; j_gene: TRBJ1-4; CDR3aa: CASTEGGWIANEKLFF; CDR3nt: TGTGCCAGCACCGAGGGGGGGTGGATAGCTAATGAAAAACTGTTTTTT
d_gene: -; abundance: -; v_gene: TRBV19; len: 16; j_gene: TRBJ1-2; CDR3aa: CASSPTTIRLSHGYTF; CDR3nt: TGTGCCAGTAGCCCGACTACTATCCGGTTGAGCCATGGCTACACCTTC
d_gene: -; abundance: -; v_gene: TRBV6-4; len: 13; j_gene: TRBJ2-1; CDR3aa: CASSTSGYNEQFF; CDR3nt: -
d_gene: TRBD1; abundance: -; v_gene: TRBV19; len: 15; j_gene: TRBJ2-3; CDR3aa: CASSRTGGSIGTQYF; CDR3nt: TGTGCCAGTAGTCGAACAGGGGGTTCTATAGGTACGCAGTATTTT
d_gene: -; abundance: once; v_gene: TRBV5-1; len: 14; j_gene: TRBJ1-4; CDR3aa: CASSFQMGNEKLFF; CDR3nt: TGCGCCAGCAGCTTCCAAATGGGTAATGAAAAACTGTTTTTT
d_gene: -; abundance: -; v_gene: TRBV15; len: 14; j_gene: TRBJ1-4; CDR3aa: CATSTGLQNEKLFF; CDR3nt: TGTGCCACCAGCACCGGGCTTCAAAATGAAAAACTGTTTTTT
d_gene: -; abundance: -; v_gene: TRBV7-2; len: 12; j_gene: TRBJ1-5; CDR3aa: CASSLLNQPQHF; CDR3nt: TGTGCCAGCAGCTTACTCAATCAGCCCCAGCATTTT
d_gene: -; abundance: -; v_gene: TRBV12-3/TRBV12-4; len: 12; j_gene: TRBJ1-4; CDR3aa: CATRQEGEKLFF; CDR3nt: TGTGCCACGAGACAGGAGGGTGAAAAACTGTTTTTT
d_gene: -; abundance: -; v_gene: TRBV7-9; len: 16; j_gene: TRBJ1-1; CDR3aa: CASSPRASRAGTEAFF; CDR3nt: TGTGCCAGCAGCCCTAGGGCCTCCAGGGCCGGCACTGAAGCTTTCTTT
d_gene: -; abundance: -; v_gene: TRBV9; len: 14; j_gene: TRBJ2-7; CDR3aa: CASSVGGEPYEQYF; CDR3nt: TGTGCCAGCAGCGTAGGGGGGGAACCCTACGAGCAGTACTTC
d_gene: -; abundance: -; v_gene: TRBV29-1; len: 14; j_gene: TRBJ2-4; CDR3aa: CSVEVGGAKNIQYF; CDR3nt: TGCAGCGTTGAAGTAGGGGGGGCCAAAAACATTCAGTACTTC
d_gene: -; abundance: -; v_gene: TRBV14; len: 16; j_gene: TRBJ2-2; CDR3aa: CASSLGQGLTTGELFF; CDR3nt: TGTGCCAGCAGCCTAGGGCAGGGGCTTACCACCGGGGAGCTGTTTTTT
d_gene: -; abundance: -; v_gene: TRBV10-3; len: 13; j_gene: TRBJ1-2; CDR3aa: CAISDSVGNGYTF; CDR3nt: TGTGCCATCAGTGACTCGGTGGGGAATGGCTACACCTTC
d_gene: -; abundance: -; v_gene: TRBV7-8; len: 18; j_gene: TRBJ1-6; CDR3aa: CASSLRLQESSYNSPLHF; CDR3nt: TGTGCCAGCAGCCTCCGCCTACAGGAGAGCTCCTATAATTCACCCCTCCACTTT
d_gene: -; abundance: -; v_gene: TRBV7-3; len: 14; j_gene: TRBJ1-1; CDR3aa: CASSRLGGNTEAFF; CDR3nt: TGTGCCAGCAGCCGTCTGGGGGGGAACACTGAAGCTTTCTTT
d_gene: -; abundance: once; v_gene: TRBV5-1; len: 15; j_gene: TRBJ1-1; CDR3aa: CASSLMRTANTEAFF; CDR3nt: TGCGCCAGCAGCCTAATGAGGACAGCAAACACTGAAGCTTTCTTT
d_gene: -; abundance: -; v_gene: TRBV7-9; len: 16; j_gene: TRBJ1-4; CDR3aa: CASSPRRGMGGEKLFF; CDR3nt: TGTGCCAGCAGCCCACGTCGGGGGATGGGGGGCGAAAAACTGTTTTTT
d_gene: -; abundance: few; v_gene: TRBV6-5; len: 13; j_gene: TRBJ1-1; CDR3aa: CASSAVMNTEAFF; CDR3nt: TGTGCCAGCAGCGCCGTCATGAACACTGAAGCTTTCTTT
d_gene: -; abundance: -; v_gene: TRBV6-5; len: 14; j_gene: TRBJ2-1; CDR3aa: CASTFRGGRSEQFF; CDR3nt: TGTGCCAGCACTTTCAGGGGGGGGAGGAGTGAGCAGTTCTTC
d_gene: -; abundance: -; v_gene: TRBV6-1; len: 13; j_gene: TRBJ2-7; CDR3aa: CASFSETSYEQYF; CDR3nt: TGTGCCAGCTTTAGCGAAACTTCCTACGAGCAGTACTTC
d_gene: -; abundance: -; v_gene: TRBV6-4; len: 14; j_gene: TRBJ2-3; CDR3aa: CASRAQVGTDTQYF; CDR3nt: TGTGCCAGCCGGGCACAGGTTGGCACAGATACGCAGTATTTT
d_gene: -; abundance: -; v_gene: TRBV19; len: 15; j_gene: TRBJ1-1; CDR3aa: CASSTRQAPYTEAFF; CDR3nt: TGTGCCAGTAGTACACGACAGGCCCCCTACACTGAAGCTTTCTTT
d_gene: -; abundance: -; v_gene: TRBV7-9; len: 14; j_gene: TRBJ2-1; CDR3aa: CASSLWTGPAEQFF; CDR3nt: TGTGCCAGCAGCCTATGGACTGGGCCGGCGGAGCAGTTCTTC
d_gene: -; abundance: -; v_gene: TRBV6-1; len: 15; j_gene: TRBJ1-5; CDR3aa: CASSESPRGEQPQHF; CDR3nt: TGTGCCAGCAGTGAATCCCCCCGGGGGGAACAGCCCCAGCATTTT
d_gene: TRBD2; abundance: -; v_gene: TRBV11-3; len: 15; j_gene: TRBJ2-3; CDR3aa: CASSFSGSSTDTQYF; CDR3nt: TGTGCCAGCAGCTTCAGCGGGAGTAGCACAGATACGCAGTATTTT
d_gene: TRBD1; abundance: -; v_gene: TRBV5-4; len: 17; j_gene: TRBJ1-3; CDR3aa: CASSLRTGAFSGNTIYF; CDR3nt: TGTGCCAGCAGCTTACGGACAGGGGCCTTCTCTGGAAACACCATATATTTT
d_gene: TRBD2; abundance: -; v_gene: TRBV5-1; len: 15; j_gene: TRBJ2-1; CDR3aa: CASRFWREGLSEQFF; CDR3nt: TGCGCCAGCAGGTTCTGGCGGGAGGGCTTATCTGAGCAGTTCTTC
d_gene: -; abundance: -; v_gene: TRBV7-9; len: 15; j_gene: TRBJ1-3; CDR3aa: CASSPKAGWVDTIYF; CDR3nt: TGTGCCAGCAGCCCCAAGGCAGGGTGGGTTGACACCATATATTTT